This TCR beta chain is from a study of blood T cell repertoires in COVID-19. Clones were read by immunoSEQ multiplex PCR, and TCRdb kept only the in-frame ones, dropping some. Of nearly 350,000 clones in the sample, about 90% were seen once. V gave up 6 bases and J gave up 6 bases; unmatched junction bases: 7. This CDR3 is 13 amino acids long. The germline CDR1 and CDR2 sequences are LNHDA and SQIVND (reference sequence). This clone has just a few counts. Two negative PCRs, clearance, or symptom resolution had been documented for recovered Cohort 3 donors. This sequence originates from a woman younger than 45 who had recovered from COVID-19. The J gene is TRBJ1-2, the V gene TRBV19; 7 bases are shared with TRBD1. The sequenced sample consisted of PBMCs or T cells enriched from blood (not recorded which). The CDR3 sequence: CASRPDRENGYTF. The CDR3 nucleotides read TGTGCCAGTAGACCCGACAGGGAGAATGGCTACACCTTC. Variable domain in full (rest from reference TRBV19 and TRBJ1-2): DGGITQSPKYLFRKEGQNVTLSCEQNLNHDAMYWYRQDPGQGLRLIYYSQIVNDFQKGDIAEGYSVSREKKESFPLTVTSAQKNPTAFYLCASRPDRENGYTFGSGTRLTVV.